These T cell receptor beta chains were read from a single sample in a study of shared clonotypes between healthy human individuals. Clones were read by immunoSEQ multiplex PCR, and TCRdb kept only the in-frame ones, dropping some. The table has hundreds of thousands of clones, about 92% seen once. Sequencing was performed on naive CD8+ T cells sorted from blood. These receptors were taken from a man under 40 in good health. Both conserved end residues are trimmed from each CDR3.

j_call: TRBJ1-2; v_call: TRBV29-1; cdr3_length: 9; cdr3_aa: SVEDRNGYT
j_call: TRBJ2-1; v_call: TRBV19; cdr3_length: 12; cdr3_aa: ASSILAGHNEQF
j_call: TRBJ2-5; v_call: TRBV13; cdr3_length: 11; cdr3_aa: ASSPDSGGPQY
j_call: TRBJ2-3; v_call: TRBV14; cdr3_length: 16; cdr3_aa: ASSNIPGTSGYTDTQY
j_call: TRBJ2-1; v_call: TRBV13; cdr3_length: 11; cdr3_aa: ASSQGPYNEQF
j_call: TRBJ2-7; v_call: TRBV5-4; cdr3_length: 12; cdr3_aa: ASSLPGSSYEQY
j_call: TRBJ2-7; v_call: TRBV5-6; cdr3_length: 10; cdr3_aa: ASRGQGYEQY
j_call: TRBJ2-5; v_call: TRBV19; cdr3_length: 13; cdr3_aa: ASRDSGSRQETQY
j_call: TRBJ2-6; v_call: TRBV27; cdr3_length: 17; cdr3_aa: ASRRTGQGRFPGANVLT
j_call: TRBJ2-7; v_call: TRBV7-2; cdr3_length: 13; cdr3_aa: ASSMDGLTIYEQY
j_call: TRBJ2-1; v_call: TRBV14; cdr3_length: 11; cdr3_aa: ASRSENYNEQF
j_call: TRBJ2-7; v_call: TRBV11-2; cdr3_length: 11; cdr3_aa: ATDRLLSYEQY
j_call: TRBJ1-1; v_call: TRBV7-9; cdr3_length: 10; cdr3_aa: ASSLGGAEAF
j_call: TRBJ2-1; v_call: TRBV11-2; cdr3_length: 10; cdr3_aa: ASSLSGTSQF
j_call: TRBJ2-3; v_call: TRBV29-1; cdr3_length: 11; cdr3_aa: SSDGGGTDTQY
j_call: TRBJ1-2; v_call: TRBV14; cdr3_length: 11; cdr3_aa: ASSPDRDYGYT
j_call: TRBJ2-3; v_call: TRBV28; cdr3_length: 14; cdr3_aa: ASDSTGRGFTDTQY
j_call: TRBJ1-2; v_call: TRBV4-1; cdr3_length: 13; cdr3_aa: ASSHMGQAGTGYT
j_call: TRBJ2-7; v_call: TRBV6-5; cdr3_length: 13; cdr3_aa: ASSYAQSSAYEQY
j_call: TRBJ2-1; v_call: TRBV6-5; cdr3_length: 13; cdr3_aa: ASSYSAGGDNEQF
j_call: TRBJ2-5; v_call: TRBV5-8; cdr3_length: 14; cdr3_aa: ASSFGAGGLGETQY
j_call: TRBJ2-7; v_call: TRBV2; cdr3_length: 14; cdr3_aa: ASSSAEGFRSYEQY
j_call: TRBJ2-2; v_call: TRBV5-5; cdr3_length: 13; cdr3_aa: ASSLVSGGTRGAV
j_call: TRBJ2-1; v_call: TRBV18; cdr3_length: 13; cdr3_aa: ASSPPSGKWNEQF
j_call: TRBJ2-7; v_call: TRBV21-1; cdr3_length: 15; cdr3_aa: ASSKEGTSGRGYEQY
j_call: TRBJ2-7; v_call: TRBV7-9; cdr3_length: 10; cdr3_aa: AAESREPGHT
j_call: TRBJ1-2; v_call: TRBV27; cdr3_length: 13; cdr3_aa: ASTLSPGRLGGYT
j_call: TRBJ1-4; v_call: TRBV9; cdr3_length: 15; cdr3_aa: ASSLGRGHSGNEKLF
j_call: TRBJ1-4; v_call: TRBV11-3; cdr3_length: 13; cdr3_aa: ASSPFGGRSEKLF
j_call: TRBJ2-7; v_call: TRBV6-6; cdr3_length: 13; cdr3_aa: ASSYSGQGAGEQY
j_call: TRBJ2-5; v_call: TRBV6-5; cdr3_length: 12; cdr3_aa: ASTELEGGETQY
j_call: TRBJ1-1; v_call: TRBV27; cdr3_length: 13; cdr3_aa: ASHKGGFTNTEAF
j_call: TRBJ2-2; v_call: TRBV2; cdr3_length: 12; cdr3_aa: ASRGLDNTGELF
j_call: TRBJ2-1; v_call: TRBV4-1; cdr3_length: 13; cdr3_aa: ASSSERDLHNEQF
j_call: TRBJ1-4; v_call: TRBV4-3; cdr3_length: 14; cdr3_aa: ASSQSQGVSNEKLF
j_call: TRBJ2-7; v_call: TRBV18; cdr3_length: 10; cdr3_aa: ASSPAGDEQY
j_call: TRBJ2-7; v_call: TRBV18; cdr3_length: 13; cdr3_aa: ASSPGGGHSYEQY
j_call: TRBJ2-7; v_call: TRBV5-4; cdr3_length: 11; cdr3_aa: ASSLDPSYEQY
j_call: TRBJ2-2; v_call: TRBV7-6; cdr3_length: 14; cdr3_aa: ASSLGVGSNTGELF
j_call: TRBJ2-3; v_call: TRBV6-6; cdr3_length: 13; cdr3_aa: ASSPTVSRTDTQY
j_call: TRBJ2-1; v_call: TRBV28; cdr3_length: 12; cdr3_aa: ASSPGTRYNEQF
j_call: TRBJ2-2; v_call: TRBV28; cdr3_length: 12; cdr3_aa: ASRLDSGTGELF
j_call: TRBJ2-1; v_call: TRBV27; cdr3_length: 12; cdr3_aa: ASSPGTSGREQF
j_call: TRBJ2-1; v_call: TRBV4-1; cdr3_length: 12; cdr3_aa: ASSSSGGYNEQF
j_call: TRBJ2-3; v_call: TRBV27; cdr3_length: 14; cdr3_aa: ASSFMGGLLTDTQY
j_call: TRBJ2-2; v_call: TRBV9; cdr3_length: 13; cdr3_aa: ASSVSGPGTGELF
j_call: TRBJ2-1; v_call: TRBV13; cdr3_length: 18; cdr3_aa: ASSLSAGSTPESSYNEQF
j_call: TRBJ2-7; v_call: TRBV2; cdr3_length: 10; cdr3_aa: ASKLDSYEQY
j_call: TRBJ2-1; v_call: TRBV30; cdr3_length: 11; cdr3_aa: AWADRQGNEQF
j_call: TRBJ2-1; v_call: TRBV27; cdr3_length: 9; cdr3_aa: ASSKNNEQF
j_call: TRBJ2-7; v_call: TRBV2; cdr3_length: 14; cdr3_aa: ASSEGSGLAGDEQY
j_call: TRBJ2-7; v_call: TRBV2; cdr3_length: 10; cdr3_aa: ASSDRSYEQY
j_call: TRBJ2-5; v_call: TRBV29-1; cdr3_length: 13; cdr3_aa: SVVFPISSQETQY
j_call: TRBJ2-1; v_call: TRBV14; cdr3_length: 15; cdr3_aa: ASSQDKGDRFYNEQF
j_call: TRBJ2-1; v_call: TRBV18; cdr3_length: 13; cdr3_aa: ASSLADRSYNEQF
j_call: TRBJ2-5; v_call: TRBV5-4; cdr3_length: 12; cdr3_aa: ASSSKPDRETQY
j_call: TRBJ2-1; v_call: TRBV7-9; cdr3_length: 9; cdr3_aa: ASASGNEQF
j_call: TRBJ1-2; v_call: TRBV7-9; cdr3_length: 11; cdr3_aa: ASSGVRTYGYT
j_call: TRBJ2-7; v_call: TRBV27; cdr3_length: 12; cdr3_aa: ASSQPGTGSEQY